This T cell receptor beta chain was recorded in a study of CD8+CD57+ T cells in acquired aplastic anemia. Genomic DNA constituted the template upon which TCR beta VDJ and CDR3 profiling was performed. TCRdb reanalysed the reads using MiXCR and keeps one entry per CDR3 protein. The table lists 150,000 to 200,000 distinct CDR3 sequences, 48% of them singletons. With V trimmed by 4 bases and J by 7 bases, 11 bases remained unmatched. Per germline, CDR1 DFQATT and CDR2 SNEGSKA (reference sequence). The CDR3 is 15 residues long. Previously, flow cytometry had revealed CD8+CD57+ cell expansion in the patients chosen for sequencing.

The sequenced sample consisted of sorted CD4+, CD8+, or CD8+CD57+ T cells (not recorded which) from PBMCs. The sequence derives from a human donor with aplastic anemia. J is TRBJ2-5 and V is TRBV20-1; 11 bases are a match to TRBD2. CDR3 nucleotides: TGCAGTGCTAAGGGACTAGCGGATAAGAGAGCGACCCAGTACTTC. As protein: CSAKGLADKRATQYF.